Listed below are T cell receptor beta chains from one sample, sequenced in a study of T-cell memory formation after mild COVID-19. TCRdb analysed the 5' RACE reads with MiXCR anew, one entry per CDR3 protein. The sample records about 39,000 distinct CDR3 sequences, 6.1% being singletons. Sequenced: PBMCs or a T cell subset sorted from them (not recorded which). These receptors were obtained from an adult who had mild COVID-19 (a few samples of this study predate the infection). Cell type and time point are not known. Both conserved end residues are part of each CDR3. D genes are given only for firm matches. Clone sizes are given selectively: once, few, many, or a class where the clone is expanded.

j_gene | d_gene | abundance | v_gene | CDR3aa | CDR3nt
TRBJ2-1 | TRBD1 | . | TRBV7-2 | CASRAGTGAFNEQFF | TGTGCCAGCAGGGCCGGGACAGGGGCCTTCAATGAGCAGTTCTTC
TRBJ2-7 | TRBD1 | . | TRBV5-1 | CASSLGAGQGREQYF | TGCGCCAGCAGCTTGGGTGCGGGACAGGGTCGAGAGCAGTACTTC
TRBJ1-6 | . | few | TRBV12-3/TRBV12-4 | CASSISVSPLHF | TGTGCCAGCAGTATATCCGTTTCACCCCTCCACTTT
TRBJ2-3 | . | few | TRBV7-2 | CASSSTYTDTQYF | TGTGCCAGCAGCTCAACCTACACAGATACGCAGTATTTT
TRBJ1-2 | TRBD1 | many | TRBV12-3/TRBV12-4 | CASSLGQGAFYGYTF | TGTGCCAGCAGTTTAGGACAGGGGGCTTTCTATGGCTACACCTTC
TRBJ1-1 | TRBD1 | . | TRBV29-1 | CSVLPGGAGTEAFF | TGCAGCGTTTTACCAGGGGGCGCGGGCACTGAAGCTTTCTTT
TRBJ2-1 | . | many | TRBV7-3 | CASSLGSPVGRNNEQFF | TGTGCCAGCAGCTTAGGGAGCCCCGTTGGTAGGAACAATGAGCAGTTCTTC
TRBJ2-1 | TRBD1 | many | TRBV5-1 | CASSRAGTGVGSYNEQFF | TGCGCCAGCAGCCGAGCCGGGACAGGGGTCGGCTCCTACAATGAGCAGTTCTTC
TRBJ2-6 | . | . | TRBV16 | CASSQYLPGGSSGANVLTF | TGTGCCAGCAGCCAGTATCTCCCAGGGGGGTCCTCTGGGGCCAACGTCCTGACTTTC
TRBJ2-2 | . | many | TRBV5-5 | CASSLQLANTGELFF | TGTGCCAGCAGCCTCCAACTCGCGAACACCGGGGAGCTGTTTTTT
TRBJ2-2 | . | . | TRBV3-1 | CASGAGGGTGELFF | TGTGCCAGCGGAGCCGGGGGCGGCACCGGGGAGCTGTTTTTT
TRBJ2-1 | TRBD2 | . | TRBV15 | CATSRDRASGDNEQFF | TGTGCCACCAGCAGAGATCGGGCTAGCGGGGACAATGAGCAGTTCTTC
TRBJ2-6 | TRBD1 | many | TRBV6-5 | CASPLPAGGPGANVLTF | TGTGCCAGCCCGCTCCCAGCAGGGGGCCCTGGGGCCAACGTCCTGACTTTC
TRBJ2-3 | . | few | TRBV12-3/TRBV12-4 | CASRTFGTARGFTDTQYF | TGTGCCAGCAGGACCTTTGGGACGGCCCGCGGATTCACAGATACGCAGTATTTT
TRBJ2-2 | TRBD1 | . | TRBV6-5 | CASSPQGAGNTGELFF | TGTGCCAGCAGTCCTCAGGGGGCCGGGAACACCGGGGAGCTGTTTTTT